This is a list of T cell receptor beta chains from one sample in a study of technical replicates of blood from several donors. Repertoires were generated with immunoSEQ multiplex PCR, while TCRdb's copy carries only in-frame clones and drops some. Of tens of thousands of clones listed, 85% to 95% are singletons. Sequenced: T cells isolated from PBMCs. The source of these receptors is a human donor in good health. CDR3s include the opening cysteine and the closing phenylalanine or tryptophan. The D gene is left open where the match is weak. Rows give clone size only sometimes, using once, few, many, or a class for an expanded clone.

J gene	V gene	D gene	clone size	CDR3 DNA	CDR3 protein
TRBJ2-1	TRBV19	.	.	TGTGCCAGTAGTATACGGGGTCTAGCGAGCTCCTACAATGAGCAGTTCTTC	CASSIRGLASSYNEQFF
TRBJ1-5	TRBV6-6	.	.	TGTGCCAGCAGTTACGAAGGGGGGGGCAATCAGCCCCAGCATTTT	CASSYEGGGNQPQHF
TRBJ2-7	TRBV7-2	.	.	TGTGCCAGCAGCTCAGGTATTACGGCCTACGAGCAGTACTTC	CASSSGITAYEQYF
TRBJ1-1	TRBV20-1	.	.	TGCAGTGCGGAACGGGACACTGAAGCTTTCTTT	CSAERDTEAFF
TRBJ1-1	TRBV7-9	.	.	TGTGCCAGCAGCTCCTCTCCACGGAGAGCTTTCTTT	CASSSSPRRAFF
TRBJ1-5	TRBV9	.	.	TGTGCCAGCAGCGTAGCAGGGAACAATCAGCCCCAGCATTTT	CASSVAGNNQPQHF
TRBJ2-7	TRBV5-4	TRBD1	.	TGTGCCAGCAGCTCTGGACAGGGGACCTACGAGCAGTACTTC	CASSSGQGTYEQYF
TRBJ2-1	TRBV18	TRBD1	once	TGTGCCAGCTCACCGATTTGGACAGGGGGAAATGAGCAGTTCTTC	CASSPIWTGGNEQFF
TRBJ2-5	TRBV5-6	TRBD2	.	TGTGCCAGCAGCCGGACTAGCGGGAGAAGGGGCCAAGAGACCCAGTACTTC	CASSRTSGRRGQETQYF
TRBJ2-2	TRBV19	TRBD2	.	TGTGCCAGTAGTTTAGCGGGAGTTACAGGGGAGCTGTTTTTT	CASSLAGVTGELFF
TRBJ2-7	TRBV7-8	.	.	TGTGCCAGCAGCCCCAGGGGGGACGACGAGCAGTACTTC	CASSPRGDDEQYF
TRBJ2-1	TRBV10-3	.	.	TGTGCCATCGCTAAGGGAGGCAATGAGCAGTTCTTC	CAIAKGGNEQFF
TRBJ2-7	TRBV10-3	TRBD2	.	TGTGCCATCAGTGAGTCGGGAGGACTAGCGGGAGATACCGAGCAGTACTTC	CAISESGGLAGDTEQYF
TRBJ2-2	TRBV14	TRBD2	.	TGTGCCAGCAGCCGAACCCTAGCGGGGAACACCGGGGAGCTGTTTTTT	CASSRTLAGNTGELFF
TRBJ2-7	TRBV6-6	.	.	TGTGCCAGCAGTTACAGGGGGTACGAGCAGTACTTC	CASSYRGYEQYF
TRBJ1-5	TRBV28	TRBD1	.	TGTGCCACTGAAACAGGGGCGAAAGGCAATCAGCCCCAGCATTTT	CATETGAKGNQPQHF
TRBJ1-5	TRBV19	TRBD1	.	TGTGCCAGTAGTCCGACAGGGAGCCAGCCCCAGCATTTT	CASSPTGSQPQHF
TRBJ2-1	TRBV2	TRBD2	.	TGTGCCAGCAGTCGGACCACATTAGCGGGAGCCTACAATGAGCAGTTCTTC	CASSRTTLAGAYNEQFF
TRBJ2-4	TRBV2	.	.	TGTGCCAGCAGTGAATCGTCTATAGCCAAAAACATTCAGTACTTC	CASSESSIAKNIQYF
TRBJ2-1	TRBV11-2	TRBD1	.	TGTGCCAGCAGCTGGGACAGTGGTGAGCAGTTCTTC	CASSWDSGEQFF
TRBJ2-1	TRBV2	TRBD2	.	TGTGCCAGATCATTAGCGGGAGAAGCGGACAATGAGCAGTTCTTC	CARSLAGEADNEQFF
TRBJ2-7	TRBV2	TRBD2	.	TGTGCCAGCAGCGAGACTAGCGGGTCTTACTCCTACGAGCAGTACTTC	CASSETSGSYSYEQYF
TRBJ1-1	TRBV5-1	TRBD1	.	TGCGCCAGCAGCGGAGGACAGGGCGGGACTGAAGCTTTCTTT	CASSGGQGGTEAFF
TRBJ1-1	TRBV27	.	.	TGTGCCAGCAGTTTGAACAGGATGATTGAAGCTTTCTTT	CASSLNRMIEAFF
TRBJ2-3	TRBV2	.	.	TGTGCCAGCACCGACAGGATCCTACGACCAGATACGCAGTATTTT	CASTDRILRPDTQYF
TRBJ2-5	TRBV6-5	TRBD1	.	TGTGCCAGCAGTGAACAGGGGGCTCAAGAGACCCAGTACTTC	CASSEQGAQETQYF
TRBJ2-3	TRBV10-3	.	once	TGTGCCGTGACTGGCTCCGATACGCAGTATTTT	CAVTGSDTQYF
TRBJ1-1	TRBV5-1	.	once	TGCGCCAGCAGCGAGGGACAACCGAACACTGAAGCTTTCTTT	CASSEGQPNTEAFF
TRBJ2-2	TRBV9	.	.	TGTGCCAGCAAGGGGGGGAAAGGGGAGCTGTTTTTT	CASKGGKGELFF
TRBJ1-2	TRBV7-9	TRBD1	.	TGTGCCAGCAGCCCTCCGGGACAGGGTATTATCACTTATGGCTACACCTTC	CASSPPGQGIITYGYTF
TRBJ2-3	TRBV7-9	.	.	TGTGCCAGCAGCCTAGGGCTAGCTCACACAGATACGCAGTATTTT	CASSLGLAHTDTQYF
TRBJ2-7	TRBV11-3	.	.	TGTGCCAGCAGCGAACTAGGACCCTACGAGCAGTACTTC	CASSELGPYEQYF